The 30 T cell receptor beta chains presented below share a single source sample, sequenced in a study of blood T cell repertoires in COVID-19. Here immunoSEQ multiplex PCR was the method, and the copy in TCRdb shows in-frame clones only, minus some. This sample carries over 90,000 clones, roughly 80% of them seen once, and the ten largest clones take around 4.5%. Sequences were obtained from peripheral blood. All receptors derive from a human donor in a cohort sampled during active COVID-19.

The chain couples TRBV28 to TRBJ2-3; D unclear. Germline V gene sequence: CDR1 MDHEN, CDR2 SYDVKM. The V end lost 4 bases, the J end lost 7 bases, and 6 bases lay between the germline ends. The CDR3 covers 11 residues. CDR3 DNA: TGTGCCAGCAGTTCTAGAAATACGCAGTATTTT. Its translation is CASSSRNTQYF. The full variable domain, its missing parts supplied by reference TRBV28 and TRBJ2-3, is DVKVTQSSRYLVKRTGEKVFLECVQDMDHENMFWYRQDPGLGLRLIYFSYDVKMKEKGDIPEGYSVSREKKERFSLILESASTNQTSMYLCASSSRNTQYFGPGTRLTVL.

CDR3 residues: CASSSGQISNQPQHF. In nucleotides, the CDR3 is TGTGCCAGCAGCTCGGGACAGATTAGCAATCAGCCCCAGCATTTT. This rearrangement joins TRBV7-9 to TRBJ1-5; 7 bases are shared with TRBD1. The junction had 3 bases not matched to a gene; V was cut back by 4 bases and J by 0 bases. Germline V gene sequence: CDR1 SEHNR, CDR2 FQNEAQ (reference sequence). There are 15 residues in the CDR3.

The chain carries TRBV3-1 (or the pseudogene TRBV3-2) and TRBJ2-2; 11 nucleotides line up with TRBD2. J gave up 4 bases and V 6 bases, and 4 bases lay outside the gene matches. The CDR3 sequence is 15 residues long. Germline V gene lookup returns CDR1 LGHDT and CDR2 YNNKEL (reference sequence). DNA of the CDR3: TGTGCCAGCAGACCCACTAGCGGGGGCACCGGGGAGCTGTTTTTT. Its translation: CASRPTSGGTGELFF.

The chain joins TRBV18 to TRBJ2-7; tentatively, D is TRBD2 (5 bases). Germline values: CDR1 KGHSH, CDR2 LQKENI. Trimming removed 0 bases from V and 4 bases from J, with 7 bases in between. The CDR3 has 13 residues. CDR3 loop: CASSPPGGYEQYF. The CDR3 coding sequence is TGTGCCAGCTCACCACCGGGCGGGTACGAGCAGTACTTC.

CDR3 nucleotide sequence: TGTGCCAGTAGTTTTCAGGGAGGCGCCTACGAGCAGTACTTC. Translation: CASSFQGGAYEQYF. The chain joins TRBV19 to TRBJ2-7, with a tentative D call TRBD2 (6 bases). This CDR3 contains 14 residues. From germline, CDR1 is LNHDA and CDR2 SQIVND (reference sequence). Trimming stripped 5 bases from V and 2 bases from J, with 13 bases between.

The V gene is TRBV21-1, the J gene TRBJ1-5; the table's D call TRBD1 went unverified against the DNA. TRBV21-1 is designated a pseudogene. The CDR3 consists of 17 residues. The CDR3 nucleotides read TGTGCCAGCAGCAAAGTAACAGGGGATTATAGCAATCAGCCCCAGCATTTT. The encoded protein is CASSKVTGDYSNQPQHF.

This clone was counted once. The J gene is TRBJ2-1, the V gene TRBV7-3; D might be TRBD1 (6 bases). Germline loops: CDR1 SGHTA, CDR2 FQGTGA. V was shortened by 6 bases and J by 0 bases, with 12 bases between the two germline ends. This CDR3 contains 15 residues. The DNA for the CDR3 is TGTGCCAGCAGTCTGGGGGCAGCCTCCTACAATGAGCAGTTCTTC. This codes for CASSLGAASYNEQFF.

This sequence joins TRBV27 and TRBJ2-3; D is perhaps TRBD1 (5 bases). Germline V gives CDR1 MNHEY, CDR2 SMNVEV (reference sequence). The CDR3 is 13 residues long. Trimming stripped 7 bases from V and 0 bases from J, with 8 bases between. The CDR3 region is CASKGYSTDTQYF. The CDR3 nucleotides read TGTGCCAGCAAGGGGTACAGCACAGATACGCAGTATTTT.

This chain links TRBV3-1 (or the pseudogene TRBV3-2) with TRBJ2-7, with 7 nucleotides matching TRBD1. The junction had 10 bases not matched to a gene; V was cut back by 4 bases and J by 10 bases. The CDR3 runs 13 residues. Per the germline V gene, CDR1 is LGHDT and CDR2 is YNNKEL (reference sequence). The chain's CDR3 is CASSRPGTGVQYF. The CDR3 nucleotides read TGTGCCAGCAGCCGGCCCGGTACAGGGGTCCAGTACTTC.

V gene TRBV2 combines with J gene TRBJ2-3; D remains ambiguous. The germline V gene encodes CDR1 SNHLY and CDR2 FYNNEI. The CDR3 consists of 15 residues. V lost 5 bases and J lost 0, with 12 bases in between. CDR3 sequence reads: CASSFQLTSTDTQYF. The CDR3, as DNA: TGTGCCAGCAGTTTTCAACTAACTAGCACAGATACGCAGTATTTT.

The chain has TRBV6-5 and TRBJ1-4, with a weak D call TRBD1 (6 bases). CDR3 length equals 15 residues. Per the germline V gene, CDR1 is MNHEY and CDR2 is SVGAGI. Trimming took off 6 bases at V and 0 bases at J, with 11 bases between the two ends. In nucleotides, the CDR3 is TGTGCCAGCAGCCTGGACAGAACAACTAATGAAAAACTGTTTTTT. Translating gives CASSLDRTTNEKLFF.

The chain carries TRBV27 and TRBJ1-4; a possible D gene is TRBD1 (5 bases). V was clipped by 0 bases and J by 5 bases, with 22 bases between them. The length of the CDR3 is 19 residues. Germline V gene data show CDR1 as MNHEY and CDR2 as SMNVEV (reference sequence). CDR3 amino acids: CASSLSVWLGDSHNEKLFF. For the CDR3, the DNA is TGTGCCAGCAGTTTATCTGTCTGGTTGGGCGACAGTCACAATGAAAAACTGTTTTTT.

V and J are TRBV19 and TRBJ1-2; 7 positions agree with TRBD1. V lost 2 bases to trimming and J lost 8 bases; unmatched junction nucleotides: 14. Germline CDR1 is LNHDA and CDR2 is SQIVND (reference sequence). This CDR3 has 16 amino acids. CDR3 protein: CASSIRGRQGRTGYTF. The CDR3 DNA is TGTGCCAGTAGTATAAGGGGGCGACAGGGCCGCACGGGCTACACCTTC.

This clone was seen once. The chain employs TRBV11-1 and TRBJ2-5; 8 nucleotides line up with TRBD2. CDR3 length: 16 amino acids. Germline CDR1 SGHAT, CDR2 FQDESV (reference sequence). The V and J ends lost 3 bases and 4 bases, in that order; junction bases with no gene match: 10. In DNA form, the CDR3 reads TGTGCCAGCAGCTTGCGGAGCGGGGGCGGAGGAGAGACCCAGTACTTC. Translating it yields CASSLRSGGGGETQYF.

This chain uses TRBV9 with TRBJ2-1; TRBD1 matches 7 bases. The CDR3 runs to 16 residues. The V segment lost 2 bases and the J segment 4 bases; nucleotides outside the gene matches: 9. The germline gives CDR1 SGDLS, CDR2 YYNGEE. This CDR3 reads CASSVDRGRPYNEQFF. CDR3 DNA sequence: TGTGCCAGCAGCGTGGATAGGGGGCGGCCTTACAATGAGCAGTTCTTC.

The chain uses TRBV7-9 and TRBJ2-7; D perhaps matches TRBD1 (7 bases). Trimming removed 5 bases at V and 1 base at J, with 15 bases between. In germline, CDR1 is SEHNR, CDR2 FQNEAQ (reference sequence). CDR3 length: 15 amino acids. CDR3 sequence (DNA): TGTGCCAGCAGCCCGGGGGACAGAAGATCCTACGAGCAGTACTTC. As protein: CASSPGDRRSYEQYF.

The chain has TRBV28 and TRBJ1-1, with a tentative D call TRBD1 (6 bases). The CDR3 is made up of 15 amino acids. Between the trimmed V and J ends, which lost 5 bases and 1 base, there was a span of 14 bases. CDR1 and CDR2 from the germline V gene are MDHEN and SYDVKM. As DNA, the CDR3 is TGTGCCAGCAGTAACCCCAGGGGCTCGAACACTGAAGCTTTCTTT. This sequence encodes CASSNPRGSNTEAFF.

CDR3 in DNA: TGTGCCAGCATTCGACAGGGGGGCGGCTACACCTTC. It codes for CASIRQGGGYTF. The chain uses TRBV28 and TRBJ1-2; TRBD1 matches 9 bases. V was clipped by 7 bases and J by 8 bases; unmatched bases: 5. The CDR3 has 12 residues. Germline V CDR1 and CDR2: MDHEN, SYDVKM.

V is TRBV5-1 and J is TRBJ1-2; D remains unclear. The V gene lost 3 bases and the J gene lost 5 bases, with 11 bases spanning the gap. Germline lookup yields CDR1 SGHRS and CDR2 YFSETQ. This CDR3 has 13 amino acids. The CDR3 sequence: CASSSNSLYGYTF. The CDR3 coding sequence is TGCGCCAGCAGCTCCAATTCCCTATATGGCTACACCTTC.

This clone was seen many times. This chain joins TRBV7-9 and TRBJ1-2; D is possibly TRBD1 (5 bases). Trimming shortened V by 5 bases and J by 0 bases, and 13 bases separated the two germline ends. Germline V gene data show CDR1 as SEHNR and CDR2 as FQNEAQ (reference sequence). The CDR3 covers 15 residues. The CDR3 spells CASSPVAGTNYGYTF. CDR3 bases: TGTGCCAGCAGCCCCGTGGCAGGGACTAACTATGGCTACACCTTC.

The chain recombines TRBV6-5 with TRBJ2-7; 11 positions agree with TRBD1. Germline CDR1 MNHEY, CDR2 SVGAGI. The CDR3 is 14 amino acids. Trimming cost V 6 bases and J 6 bases; bases outside gene matches: 7. The CDR3 bases are TGTGCCAGCAGGATCACCGGGACAGGGGGCGAGCAGTACTTC. Its protein product is CASRITGTGGEQYF.

Remarks on this clone: This same CDR3 is encoded by further DNA sequences in the sample. The V call is TRBV11-2, the J call TRBJ1-2, with D possibly being TRBD1 (5 bases). CDR1 is SGHAT and CDR2 is FQNNGV in the germline V gene. The CDR3 runs to 15 residues. V dropped 3 bases and J dropped 2 bases, with 13 bases sitting between them. The CDR3 DNA reads TGTGCCAGCAGCTTGGTAAGGGGTTGGAACTATGGCTACACCTTC. This translates into CASSLVRGWNYGYTF.

The sample holds one count of this clone. V gene TRBV4-3 combines with J gene TRBJ1-6, with D possibly matching TRBD1 (6 bases). Per germline, CDR1 LGHNA and CDR2 YSLEER. V was trimmed by 0 bases and J by 0 bases, leaving 12 bases between them. The CDR3 is made up of 18 amino acids. The DNA for the CDR3 is TGCGCCAGCAGCCAAGATCTGGGGGGGCTCTCCTATAATTCACCCCTCCACTTT. Protein sequence: CASSQDLGGLSYNSPLHF.

This chain links TRBV3-1 (or the pseudogene TRBV3-2) with TRBJ2-7; 9 nucleotides match TRBD1. This CDR3 is 12 amino acids long. Germline CDR1 and CDR2: LGHDT and YNNKEL (reference sequence). V shed 5 bases, J shed 9 bases, and the junction held 5 bases outside the gene matches. The DNA for the CDR3 is TGTGCCAGCAGCAACCGACAGGGGGGGCAGTACTTC. This codes for CASSNRQGGQYF.

The V gene is TRBV5-1, the J gene TRBJ1-1, with D possibly matching TRBD1 (6 bases). CDR1 is SGHRS, CDR2 YFSETQ, per germline. V dropped 2 bases and J dropped 1 base, with 12 bases sitting between them. This CDR3 has 15 residues. For the CDR3, the DNA is TGCGCCAGCAGCTTCGCCGGGACACCGAACACTGAAGCTTTCTTT. The encoded protein is CASSFAGTPNTEAFF.

The chain is built from TRBV7-6 and TRBJ2-5; no clear D. The V gene's germline CDR1 is SGHVS and CDR2 FNYEAQ. The CDR3 has 12 amino acids. Trimming cost V 2 bases and J 4 bases, with 5 bases left between them. In nucleotides, the CDR3 is TGTGCCAGCAGCTTATCGGGAGAGACCCAGTACTTC. The encoded protein is CASSLSGETQYF.

CDR3 loop: CASSLALFYSKISADTQYF. The CDR3 DNA reads as TGTGCCAGCAGCTTGGCCCTGTTTTACTCAAAGATTAGTGCAGATACGCAGTATTTT. The chain combines TRBV5-6 with TRBJ2-3; no reliable D call. There are 19 residues in the CDR3. The V gene's germline CDR1 is SGHDT and CDR2 YYEEEE. Trimming removed 0 bases at V and 4 bases at J, with 24 bases between.

The chain joins TRBV6-5 to TRBJ1-1, with 8 positions matching TRBD1. Germline CDR1 and CDR2: MNHEY and SVGAGI. This CDR3 is 15 amino acids long. After removal of 6 bases from V and 4 bases from J, the junction contained 10 bases not matched to a gene. CDR3 region: CASRGWTGSSTEAFF. Written as DNA, the CDR3 is TGTGCCAGCAGGGGGTGGACAGGGTCGAGCACTGAAGCTTTCTTT.

V is TRBV15 and J is TRBJ2-2; 7 nucleotides align to TRBD2. Germline V lookup: CDR1 LNHNV, CDR2 YYDKDF (reference sequence). There are 15 residues in the CDR3. V lost 1 base and J lost 7; bases outside the gene matches: 6. CDR3 nucleotide sequence: TGTGCCACCAGCAGAGGACTAGCCTTCGGCGGGGAGCTGTTTTTT. This codes for CATSRGLAFGGELFF.

The chain carries TRBV5-4 and TRBJ2-5; D is possibly TRBD2 (5 bases). Per the germline V gene, CDR1 is SGHNT and CDR2 is YYREEE (reference sequence). This CDR3 contains 13 residues. The germline V and J ends were trimmed by 2 bases and 1 base, with 6 bases remaining between them. CDR3 region: CASSFGSQETQYF. The CDR3, as DNA: TGTGCCAGCAGCTTTGGGAGCCAAGAGACCCAGTACTTC.